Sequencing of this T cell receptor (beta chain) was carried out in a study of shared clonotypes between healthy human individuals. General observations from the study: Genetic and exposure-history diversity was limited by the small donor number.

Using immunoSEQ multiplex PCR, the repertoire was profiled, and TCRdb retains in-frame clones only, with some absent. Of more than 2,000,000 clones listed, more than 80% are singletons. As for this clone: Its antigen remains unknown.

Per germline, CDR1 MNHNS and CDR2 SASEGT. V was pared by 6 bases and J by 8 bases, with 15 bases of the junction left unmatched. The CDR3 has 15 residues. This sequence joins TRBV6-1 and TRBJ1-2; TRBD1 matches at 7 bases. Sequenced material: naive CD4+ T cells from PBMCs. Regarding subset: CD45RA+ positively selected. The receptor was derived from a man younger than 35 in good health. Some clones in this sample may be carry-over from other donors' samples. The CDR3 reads CASRQGQPSLRGYTF. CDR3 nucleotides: TGTGCCAGCAGGCAGGGACAGCCTTCCCTGCGGGGCTACACCTTC.